The next 4 T cell receptor beta chains were all read from a single sample in a study of T cells in Graves' hyperthyroidism and ophthalmopathy (dated by TCRdb to between 2018 and 2021). Library preparation used multiplex PCR. Sequenced using an Illumina HiSeq 2000. Amplification of TCR beta CDR3 regions was carried out from RNA transcripts. The first round of RT-PCR for the TCR CDR3 was performed with the HTBI primer set and the Qiagen OneStep RT-PCR kit. TCRdb took the public reads, trimmed them with fastp at Q25, ran MiXCR for clone calling and kept in-frame beta chains. Entries are consolidated by CDR3 protein sequence, retaining the most common genes and DNA. Across this sample there are about 160,000 distinct CDR3 sequences, with roughly 10% seen only once. Approximately 20% of the sample lies in the top ten. The sequencing input was blood. These receptors originate from a woman aged 18-30 years with Graves' hyperthyroidism that later progressed to Graves' ophthalmopathy.

This clonotype was observed at least ten times. The genes are TRBV5-1 and TRBJ2-3; 13 bases line up with TRBD2. The germline CDR1 and CDR2 sequences are SGHRS and YFSETQ. With 4 bases clipped from V and 5 bases from J, the junction kept 4 bases outside the gene matches. The CDR3 sequence is 15 residues long. The CDR3 protein is CASSRLAGGRDTQYF. The CDR3 nucleotides read TGCGCCAGCAGCCGACTAGCGGGAGGTAGAGATACGCAGTATTTT.

In this sample, this clonotype turned up many times. The chain uses TRBV15 and TRBJ2-4, with a tentative D call TRBD1 (6 bases). This CDR3 is 18 amino acids long. Trimming removed 1 base from V and 0 bases from J, with 16 bases in between. The germline V gene has CDR1 LNHNV and CDR2 YYDKDF (reference sequence). The CDR3 DNA reads TGTGCCACCAGCAGAGTTGGGTGGGGGCTAGAAGCCAAAAACATTCAGTACTTC. This translates into CATSRVGWGLEAKNIQYF.

The table lists this clonotype with many counts. The rearrangement joins TRBV12-3 or TRBV12-4 to TRBJ1-6, with D maybe TRBD1 (5 bases). CDR3 length: 14 amino acids. V lost 3 bases, J lost 9 bases, and 12 bases lay in between. The CDR3 loop is CASSLSGYRSPLHF. CDR3 DNA sequence: TGTGCCAGCAGTTTGTCAGGGTACCGTTCACCCCTCCACTTT.

The sample holds many counts of this clonotype. The chain has TRBV12-3 or TRBV12-4 and TRBJ2-3; D ambiguous. This CDR3 is 12 amino acids long. The V and J ends lost 3 bases and 6 bases respectively, with 7 bases between them. For the CDR3, the DNA is TGTGCCAGCAGTTTTTCGACTGATACGCAGTATTTT. It specifies CASSFSTDTQYF.